This T cell receptor (beta chain) was sequenced for a study of PD-L1 blockade in urothelial cancer. The wider study: T cell content in blood samples showed a median of about 140,000.

TCRdb keeps only in-frame clones here, not all; method: immunoSEQ multiplex PCR. Of around 47,000 clones listed, approximately 78% were seen once; the top ten hold around 13%. Time point noted: peripheral blood 6 weeks after treatment start. Deletions cut 3 bases from V and 5 bases from J, with 10 bases between. Germline lookup yields CDR1 ENHRY and CDR2 SYGVKD. The CDR3 is made up of 14 amino acids. The rearrangement uses TRBV10-3 and TRBJ2-2, with D possibly TRBD2 on 5 matching bases. The specimen was PBMCs, collected around atezolizumab (anti-PD-L1) treatment. The TCR sequence derives from a man aged 60 to 75 with urothelial cancer. This CDR3 is CAISEYGETGELFF. The CDR3 coding sequence is TGTGCCATCAGTGAATACGGGGAGACCGGGGAGCTGTTTTTT.